This T cell receptor (beta chain) was captured by sequencing in a study of CD8 T cells in ankylosing spondylitis. This clonotype was detected ten times or more. Its antigen is not known. Libraries for TCR beta were made by quantitative 5'-RACE with molecular barcodes. MiXCR, applied by TCRdb to the 5' RACE reads, yields one record per CDR3 protein. This sample has about 840,000 distinct CDR3 sequences; approximately 12% occur once, and the top ten carry about 0.5%. Regarding the study as a whole: Disease-linked clones had a CD8+ phenotype and relatively low frequency in peripheral blood. What appeared characteristic of ankylosing spondylitis blood was a TCR beta motif of several highly homologous variants. Matched synovial fluid from ankylosing spondylitis patients was reported to be enriched for disease-linked clones.

The germline gives CDR1 SGHRS, CDR2 YFSETQ. Between the trimmed V and J ends, which lost 4 bases and 0 bases, there was a span of 13 bases. This CDR3 contains 16 residues. The specimen was blood, either unsorted or a sorted T cell fraction (not recorded which). The source is a male donor with ankylosing spondylitis. The chain joins TRBV5-1 to TRBJ1-4; tentative D call: TRBD1 (5 bases). CDR3 DNA sequence: TGCGCCAGCAGCCAGACGGGGCCTGCAACTAATGAAAAACTGTTTTTT. It codes for CASSQTGPATNEKLFF.